The TCR beta chain under discussion was sequenced for a study of CD8 T cells in Susac syndrome. Across the study: The sequenced Susac syndrome patients included more than five who had clinically active disease and eight or nine who were in remission. Patients with Susac syndrome were therapy-naive, taking corticosteroids, with some also receiving intravenous immunoglobulin, or taking intravenous immunoglobulin alone at the time their blood was drawn.

The CD8+ and CD4+ T cells were negatively isolated, with the TEMRA cells enriched by FACS. Random hexamers were used to reverse transcribe an amount of about 0.5 to 1 ug RNA. Amplification of TCR beta CDR3 across 54 Vbeta and 13 Jbeta was performed with immunoSEQ multiplex PCR. TCRdb redid the calling of the immunoSEQ multiplex PCR reads with MiXCR, one entry per CDR3 protein. The sample yields 150,000 to 200,000 distinct CDR3 sequences, approximately 94% seen once. CDR1 is SGHNT and CDR2 is YYREEE in the germline V gene (reference sequence). The CDR3 loop spans 15 amino acids. Between the trimmed V and J ends, which lost 4 bases and 3 bases, there was a span of 14 bases.

Sequencing was performed on CD4+ T cells from PBMCs. This TCR derives from a human donor with Susac syndrome. The rearrangement joins TRBV5-4 to TRBJ1-3; D is possibly TRBD1 (5 bases). The CDR3 DNA sequence: TGTGCCAGCAGCCGGGACCCCGCGTATGGAAACACCATATATTTT. It specifies CASSRDPAYGNTIYF.